This T cell receptor beta chain came from a study of blood T cell repertoires in COVID-19. Across the whole study: The United States, Italy and Spain were the sources of the acute and convalescent COVID-19 samples. PBMCs, B-cell-depleted T cells, or T cells were the source of the cDNA or gDNA that made up the material.

The CDR3 extends over 15 amino acids. Trimming took 1 base from V and 0 from J, leaving 7 bases between them. CDR1 is LGHNT, CDR2 FRNRAP, per germline. In the authors' methods: Estimated nucleated cell counts came from reference gene primer amplification. Generated by immunoSEQ multiplex PCR, the TCRdb table keeps only in-frame clones and is missing some. The D gene and trimming were derived from the DNA, and the V and J assignments and clone size from that table. The data show a few hundred thousand clones, roughly 90% seen once. The rearrangement joins TRBV12-5 to TRBJ1-3; the D gene is possibly TRBD1 (5 bases). Sequenced input: peripheral blood. The TCR was taken from a man aged 18 to 29 who had recovered from COVID-19. CDR3 sequence: CASGLGQFSGNTIYF. The CDR3 bases are TGTGCTAGTGGTTTGGGACAGTTCTCTGGAAACACCATATATTTT.